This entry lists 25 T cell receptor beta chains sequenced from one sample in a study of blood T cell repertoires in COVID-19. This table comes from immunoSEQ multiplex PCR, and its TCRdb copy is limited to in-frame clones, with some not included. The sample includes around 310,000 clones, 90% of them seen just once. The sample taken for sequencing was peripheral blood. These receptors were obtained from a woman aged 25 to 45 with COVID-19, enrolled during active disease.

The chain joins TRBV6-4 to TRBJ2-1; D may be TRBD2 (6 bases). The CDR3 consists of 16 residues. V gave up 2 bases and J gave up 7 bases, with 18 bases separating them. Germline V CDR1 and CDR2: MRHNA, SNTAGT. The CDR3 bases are TGTGCCAGCAGTGACACACCGCTGGTCGGGAGAAATGAGCAGTTCTTC. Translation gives CASSDTPLVGRNEQFF.

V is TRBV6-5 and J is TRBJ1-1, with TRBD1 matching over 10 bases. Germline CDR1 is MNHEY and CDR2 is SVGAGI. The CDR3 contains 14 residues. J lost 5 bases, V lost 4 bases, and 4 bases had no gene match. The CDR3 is CASSWTGGRTEAFF. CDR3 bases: TGTGCCAGCAGTTGGACAGGGGGGAGGACTGAAGCTTTCTTT.

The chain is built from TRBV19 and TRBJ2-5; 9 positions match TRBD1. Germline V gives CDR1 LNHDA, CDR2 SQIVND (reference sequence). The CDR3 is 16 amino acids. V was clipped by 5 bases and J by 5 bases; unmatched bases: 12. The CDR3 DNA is TGTGCCAGTAGTGCAAGAGGGACAGGGCTGAGGGAGACCCAGTACTTC. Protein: CASSARGTGLRETQYF.

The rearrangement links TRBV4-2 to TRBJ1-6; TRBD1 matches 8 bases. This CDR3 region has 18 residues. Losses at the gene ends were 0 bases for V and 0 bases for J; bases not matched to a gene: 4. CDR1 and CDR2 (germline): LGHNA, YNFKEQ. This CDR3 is CASSQDRQGSSYNSPLHF. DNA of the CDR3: TGTGCCAGCAGCCAAGACAGACAGGGGAGCTCCTATAATTCACCCCTCCACTTT.

For the CDR3, the DNA is TGTGCCAGTAACACAGGGTATGTGAACACTGAAGCTTTCTTT. Protein sequence: CASNTGYVNTEAFF. The chain couples TRBV19 to TRBJ1-1, with D perhaps matching TRBD1 (6 bases). The V and J ends lost 7 bases and 0 bases respectively, with 12 bases between them. Germline V gene data show CDR1 as LNHDA and CDR2 as SQIVND (reference sequence). This CDR3 region has 14 residues.

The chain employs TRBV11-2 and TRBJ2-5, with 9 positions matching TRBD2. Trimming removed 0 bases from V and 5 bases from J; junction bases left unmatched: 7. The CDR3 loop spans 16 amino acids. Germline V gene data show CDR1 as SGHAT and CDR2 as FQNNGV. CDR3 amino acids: CASSLEVAGVRETQYF. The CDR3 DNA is TGTGCCAGCAGCTTAGAGGTAGCGGGAGTTAGGGAGACCCAGTACTTC.

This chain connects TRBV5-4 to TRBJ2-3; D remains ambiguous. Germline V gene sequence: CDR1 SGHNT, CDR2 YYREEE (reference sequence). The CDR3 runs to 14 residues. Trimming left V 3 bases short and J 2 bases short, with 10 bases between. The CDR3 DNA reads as TGTGCCAGCAGCTCGCCAGGTTCCACAGATACGCAGTATTTT. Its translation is CASSSPGSTDTQYF.

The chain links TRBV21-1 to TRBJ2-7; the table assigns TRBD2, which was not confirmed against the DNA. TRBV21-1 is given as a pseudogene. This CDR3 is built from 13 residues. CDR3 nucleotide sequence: TGTGCCAGCAGCAAGAGGACTAGAGGGGAGCAGTACTTC. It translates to CASSKRTRGEQYF.

The CDR3 here is CASSSRDNSGNTIYF. In DNA, the CDR3 is TGTGCCAGCAGTTCCCGGGACAACTCTGGAAACACCATATATTTT. The chain joins TRBV28 to TRBJ1-3, with a weak D call TRBD1 (6 bases). Germline V CDR1 and CDR2: MDHEN, SYDVKM. CDR3 length: 15 residues. V was cut by 4 bases and J by 0 bases, with 10 bases left in between. Supplemented by reference TRBV28 and TRBJ1-3, the full variable domain reads DVKVTQSSRYLVKRTGEKVFLECVQDMDHENMFWYRQDPGLGLRLIYFSYDVKMKEKGDIPEGYSVSREKKERFSLILESASTNQTSMYLCASSSRDNSGNTIYFGEGSWLTVV.

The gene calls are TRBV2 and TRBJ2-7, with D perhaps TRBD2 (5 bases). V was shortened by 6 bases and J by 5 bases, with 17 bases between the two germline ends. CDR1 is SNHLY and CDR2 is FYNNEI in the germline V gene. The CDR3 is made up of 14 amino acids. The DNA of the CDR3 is TGTGCCAGCAGGAGGGCACTAGGAGGTCACGAGCAGTACTTC. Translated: CASRRALGGHEQYF.

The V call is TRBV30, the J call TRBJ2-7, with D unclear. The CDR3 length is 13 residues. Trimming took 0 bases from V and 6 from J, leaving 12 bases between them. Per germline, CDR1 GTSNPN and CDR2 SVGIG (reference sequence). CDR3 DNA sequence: TGTGCCTGGAGTGTAGGTCCGTCTAGCGAGCAGTACTTC. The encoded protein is CAWSVGPSSEQYF.

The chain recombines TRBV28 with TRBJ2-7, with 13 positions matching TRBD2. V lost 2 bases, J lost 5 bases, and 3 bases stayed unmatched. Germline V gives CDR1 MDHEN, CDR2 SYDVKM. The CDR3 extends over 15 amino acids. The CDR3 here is CASSLTSGRANEQYF. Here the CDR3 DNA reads TGTGCCAGCAGTTTAACTAGCGGGAGGGCCAACGAGCAGTACTTC.

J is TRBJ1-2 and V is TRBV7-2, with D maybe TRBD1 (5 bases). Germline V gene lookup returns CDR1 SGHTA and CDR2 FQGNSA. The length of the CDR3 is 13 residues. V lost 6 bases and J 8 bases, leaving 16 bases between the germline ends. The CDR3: CASREGRERGYTF. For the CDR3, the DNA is TGTGCCAGCAGGGAGGGACGTGAGAGAGGCTACACCTTC.

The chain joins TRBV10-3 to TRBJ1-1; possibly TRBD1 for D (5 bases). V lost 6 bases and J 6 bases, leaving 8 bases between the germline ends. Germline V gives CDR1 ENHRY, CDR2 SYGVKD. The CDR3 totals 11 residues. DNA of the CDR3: TGTGCCATCAGGGCGACAGCTGAAGCTTTCTTT. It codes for CAIRATAEAFF.

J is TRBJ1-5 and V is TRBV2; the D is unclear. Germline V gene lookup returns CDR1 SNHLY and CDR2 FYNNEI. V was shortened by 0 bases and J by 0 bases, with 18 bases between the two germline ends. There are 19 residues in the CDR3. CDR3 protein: CASSEALVQAQVSNQPQHF. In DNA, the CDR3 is TGTGCCAGCAGTGAAGCGCTTGTCCAGGCTCAAGTTAGCAATCAGCCCCAGCATTTT. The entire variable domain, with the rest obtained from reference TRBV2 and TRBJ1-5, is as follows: EPEVTQTPSHQVTQMGQEVILRCVPISNHLYFYWYRQILGQKVEFLVSFYNNEISEKSEIFDDQFSVERPDGSNFTLKIRSTKLEDSAMYFCASSEALVQAQVSNQPQHFGDGTRLSIL.

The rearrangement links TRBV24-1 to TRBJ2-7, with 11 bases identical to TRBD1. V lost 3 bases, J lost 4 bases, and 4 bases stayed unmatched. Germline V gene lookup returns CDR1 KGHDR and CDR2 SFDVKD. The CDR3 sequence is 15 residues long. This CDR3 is CATSDPRDRGYEQYF. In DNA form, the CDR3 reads TGTGCCACCAGTGATCCCCGGGACAGGGGGTACGAGCAGTACTTC.

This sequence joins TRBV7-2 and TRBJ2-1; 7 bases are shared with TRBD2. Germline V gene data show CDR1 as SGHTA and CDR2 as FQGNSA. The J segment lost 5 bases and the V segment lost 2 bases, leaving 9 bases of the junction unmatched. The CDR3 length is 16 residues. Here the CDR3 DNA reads TGTGCCAGCAGCTTATATGGCGGGAGTAACCACAATGAGCAGTTCTTC. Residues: CASSLYGGSNHNEQFF.

CDR3 coding DNA: TGTGCCAGCAGCCAGACAGGAAGCAATCAGCCCCAGCATTTT. This gives the protein CASSQTGSNQPQHF. The gene calls are TRBV7-9 and TRBJ1-5; a weak D match, TRBD1 (6 bases). There are 14 residues in the CDR3. Trimming took 5 bases from V and 1 from J, leaving 9 bases between them. Germline lookup yields CDR1 SEHNR and CDR2 FQNEAQ (reference sequence).

CDR3 coding DNA: TGTGCCAGCAGTCCGCGGCTATTCTACGAGCAGTACTTC. Translation: CASSPRLFYEQYF. The rearrangement links TRBV27 to TRBJ2-7; D remains ambiguous. The V end lost 5 bases, the J end lost 3 bases, and 11 bases lay between the germline ends. The CDR3 sequence is 13 residues long. Germline V CDR1 and CDR2: MNHEY, SMNVEV (reference sequence).

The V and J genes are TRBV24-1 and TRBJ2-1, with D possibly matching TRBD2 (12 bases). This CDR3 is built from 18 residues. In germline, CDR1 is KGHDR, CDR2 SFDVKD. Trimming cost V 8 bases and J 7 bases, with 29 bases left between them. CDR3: CATTGTGGLAGGLNEQFF. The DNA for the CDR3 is TGTGCCACCACCGGGACAGGGGGGCTAGCGGGAGGGCTAAATGAGCAGTTCTTC.

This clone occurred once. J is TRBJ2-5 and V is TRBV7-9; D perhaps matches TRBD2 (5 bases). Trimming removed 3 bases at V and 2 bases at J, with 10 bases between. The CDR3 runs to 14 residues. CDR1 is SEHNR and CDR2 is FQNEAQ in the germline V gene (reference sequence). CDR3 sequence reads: CASSFVSAQETQYF. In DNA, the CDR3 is TGTGCCAGCAGCTTTGTTAGCGCGCAAGAGACCCAGTACTTC.

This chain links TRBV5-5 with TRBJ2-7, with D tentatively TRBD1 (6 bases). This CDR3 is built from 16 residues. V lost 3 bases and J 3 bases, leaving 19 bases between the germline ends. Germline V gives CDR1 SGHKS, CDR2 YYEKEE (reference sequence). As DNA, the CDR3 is TGTGCCAGCAGCTACACAATCCGGGACAATAGCTACGAGCAGTACTTC. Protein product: CASSYTIRDNSYEQYF.

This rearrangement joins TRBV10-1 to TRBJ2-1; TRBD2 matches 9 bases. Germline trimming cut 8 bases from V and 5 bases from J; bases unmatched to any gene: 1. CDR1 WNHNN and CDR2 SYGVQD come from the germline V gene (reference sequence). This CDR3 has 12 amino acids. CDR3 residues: CASASGDNEQFF. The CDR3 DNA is TGCGCCAGCGCTAGCGGGGACAATGAGCAGTTCTTC.

The CDR3 DNA is TGTGCCAGTAGTCTAGCGGGACTAGAGACCCAGTACTTC. Amino acids: CASSLAGLETQYF. V is TRBV19 and J is TRBJ2-5, with 9 bases fitting TRBD2. The CDR3 spans 13 residues. Germline CDR1 and CDR2: LNHDA and SQIVND (reference sequence). J gave up 4 bases and V 5 bases, and 2 bases lay outside the gene matches.

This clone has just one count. Written as DNA, the CDR3 is TGCGCCAGCAGCCAAGCGCTGGGCACGTCCTACGAGCAGTACTTC. This translates into CASSQALGTSYEQYF. The rearrangement links TRBV4-3 to TRBJ2-7; D is unclear. V gave up 1 base and J gave up 1 base, with 11 bases separating them. Germline CDR1 LGHNA, CDR2 YSLEER. The length of the CDR3 is 15 residues.